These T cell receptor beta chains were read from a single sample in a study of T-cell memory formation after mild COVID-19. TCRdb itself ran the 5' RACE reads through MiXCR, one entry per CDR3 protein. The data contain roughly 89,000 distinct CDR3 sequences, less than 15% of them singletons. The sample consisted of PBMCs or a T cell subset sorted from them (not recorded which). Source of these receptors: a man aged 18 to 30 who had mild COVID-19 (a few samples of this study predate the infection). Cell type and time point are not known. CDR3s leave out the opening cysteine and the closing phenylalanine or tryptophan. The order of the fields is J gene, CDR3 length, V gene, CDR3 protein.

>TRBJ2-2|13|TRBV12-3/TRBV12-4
ASSGRTGNTGELF
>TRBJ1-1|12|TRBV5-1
ASSFKIEGTEAF
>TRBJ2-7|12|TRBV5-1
ASSQPPVAYEQY
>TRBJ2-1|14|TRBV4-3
ASSQETSGGENEQF
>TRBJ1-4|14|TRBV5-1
ASSWGTVATNEKLF
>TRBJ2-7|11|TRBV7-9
ASSSQGAHEQY
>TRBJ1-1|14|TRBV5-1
ASSLGQHGSDTEAF
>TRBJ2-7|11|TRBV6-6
ASRLGVIYEQY
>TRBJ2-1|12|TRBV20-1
SATALGSYNEQF
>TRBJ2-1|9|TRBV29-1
SVGVRTGEF
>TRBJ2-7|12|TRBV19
ASSTGTGVYEQY
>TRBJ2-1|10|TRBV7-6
ASSRLVNEQF
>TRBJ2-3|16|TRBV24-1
ATSPYPRLAGSTDTQY
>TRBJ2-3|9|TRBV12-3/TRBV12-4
ASTHGNTQY
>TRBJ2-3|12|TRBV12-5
ASLTGGVSDTQY
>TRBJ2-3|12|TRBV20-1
SAPLGPRADTQY
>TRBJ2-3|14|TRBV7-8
ASSLALSGVGDTQY
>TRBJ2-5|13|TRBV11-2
ASSPRGGQGETQY
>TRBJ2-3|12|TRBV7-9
ASSPIVGTDTQY
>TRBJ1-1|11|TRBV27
ASSFQGDTEAF
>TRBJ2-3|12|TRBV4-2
ASSQEGSPDTQY
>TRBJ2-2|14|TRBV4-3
ASSQDLTGTGGELF
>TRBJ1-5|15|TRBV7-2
ASSSAPGTGGVQPQH
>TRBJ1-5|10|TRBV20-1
SAGGGMQPQH
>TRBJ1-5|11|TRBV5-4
ASSFGTDQPQH
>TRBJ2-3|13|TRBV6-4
ASSDRAASTDTQY
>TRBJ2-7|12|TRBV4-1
ASSQGPGTYEQY
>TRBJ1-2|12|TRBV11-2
ASNPDRGNYGYT
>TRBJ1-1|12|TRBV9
ASSVEWRASEAF
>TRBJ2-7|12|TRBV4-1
ASSQEDWTYEQY
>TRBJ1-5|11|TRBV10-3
AISELSNQPQH
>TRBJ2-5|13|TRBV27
ASKTPGGAQETQY
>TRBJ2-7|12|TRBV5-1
ASSPGADRGKQY
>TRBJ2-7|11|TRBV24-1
ATSNRGPYEQY
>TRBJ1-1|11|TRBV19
ASSIGSATEAF
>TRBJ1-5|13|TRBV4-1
ASSQRWTSNQPQH
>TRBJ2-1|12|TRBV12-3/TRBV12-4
ASSLSVLGNEQF
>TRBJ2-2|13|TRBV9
ASSVRTGVTGELF
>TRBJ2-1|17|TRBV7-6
ASSSYPRGTSGEYNEQF
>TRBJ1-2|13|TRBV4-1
ASSPRREANYGYT
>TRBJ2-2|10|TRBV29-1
SVPGGTGELF
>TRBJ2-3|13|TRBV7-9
ASSAPTSSGDTQY
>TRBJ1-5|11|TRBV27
ASGLGGWQPQH
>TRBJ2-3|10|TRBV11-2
ASSWTVHTQY
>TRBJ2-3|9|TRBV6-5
ASGPADTQY